A single sample gave rise to the 6 T cell receptor beta chains below, sequenced in a study of blood T cell repertoires in COVID-19. Sequenced by immunoSEQ multiplex PCR; TCRdb stores in-frame clones only, minus some. The data contain roughly 250,000 clones, approximately 87% of them seen just once; the ten biggest clones take up more than 10%. Sequencing was performed on peripheral blood. The receptors here all came from a woman aged 25 to 39 with COVID-19, enrolled during active disease.

The gene calls are TRBV7-9 and TRBJ2-3; 14 bases are shared with TRBD2. Germline CDR1 and CDR2: SEHNR and FQNEAQ (reference sequence). Unmatched junction bases numbered 7, after V lost 1 base and J lost 1 base. The CDR3 length is 19 residues. This chain's CDR3 is CASSLGLAGGWLGTDTQYF. The DNA for the CDR3 is TGTGCCAGCAGCTTAGGACTAGCGGGGGGGTGGTTGGGCACAGATACGCAGTATTTT.

CDR3: CASSFVRGRDNEQFF. The CDR3 DNA follows: TGTGCCAGCAGTTTCGTTAGGGGGCGGGACAATGAGCAGTTCTTC. V usage is TRBV6-5 and J usage is TRBJ2-1, with 7 bases that match TRBD1. The germline CDR1 and CDR2 sequences are MNHEY and SVGAGI. CDR3 length: 15 amino acids. J was trimmed by 5 bases and V by 4 bases; bases with no gene match: 8.

This sequence joins TRBV27 and TRBJ2-7, with 14 nucleotides matching TRBD2. CDR3 length: 14 amino acids. The J segment lost 4 bases and the V segment lost 6 bases, leaving 2 bases of the junction unmatched. Germline CDR1 and CDR2: MNHEY and SMNVEV (reference sequence). As DNA, the CDR3 is TGTGCCAGCAGCCGGACTAGCGGGGGGTACGAGCAGTACTTC. This translates into CASSRTSGGYEQYF.

The gene calls are TRBV5-1 and TRBJ1-6, with D possibly TRBD1 on 5 matching bases. The germline V and J ends were trimmed by 4 bases and 4 bases, with 12 bases remaining between them. CDR3 length: 15 residues. Per germline, CDR1 SGHRS and CDR2 YFSETQ. CDR3 bases: TGCGCCAGCAGCATCGGGGACTTTTATAATTCACCCCTCCACTTT. Amino acid sequence: CASSIGDFYNSPLHF.

The rearrangement links TRBV6-5 to TRBJ1-3; TRBD1 matches 11 bases. The J segment lost 7 bases and the V segment lost 4 bases, leaving 3 bases of the junction unmatched. Germline loops: CDR1 MNHEY, CDR2 SVGAGI. The CDR3 is made up of 14 amino acids. In DNA, the CDR3 is TGTGCCAGCAGTTCCGGGACAGGGGGGAACACCATATATTTT. This encodes CASSSGTGGNTIYF.

The chain carries TRBV18 and TRBJ2-3; D is possibly TRBD2 (5 bases). Trimming stripped 2 bases from V and 4 bases from J, with 13 bases between. The CDR3 extends over 15 amino acids. Germline V CDR1 and CDR2: KGHSH, LQKENI. CDR3 coding DNA: TGTGCCAGCTCACCAGAGGGCCTCCGGGCAGATACGCAGTATTTT. Amino acid sequence: CASSPEGLRADTQYF.